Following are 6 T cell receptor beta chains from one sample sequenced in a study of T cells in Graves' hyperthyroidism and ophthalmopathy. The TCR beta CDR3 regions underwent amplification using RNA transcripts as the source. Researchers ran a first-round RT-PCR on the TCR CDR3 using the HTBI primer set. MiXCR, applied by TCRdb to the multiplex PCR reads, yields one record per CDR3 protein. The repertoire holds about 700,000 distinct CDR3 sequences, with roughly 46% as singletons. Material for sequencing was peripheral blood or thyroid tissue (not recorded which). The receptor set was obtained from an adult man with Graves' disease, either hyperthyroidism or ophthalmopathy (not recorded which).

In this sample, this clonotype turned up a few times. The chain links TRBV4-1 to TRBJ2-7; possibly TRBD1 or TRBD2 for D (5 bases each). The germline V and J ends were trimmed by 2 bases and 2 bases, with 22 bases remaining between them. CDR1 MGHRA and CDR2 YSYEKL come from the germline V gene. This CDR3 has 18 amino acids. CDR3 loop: CASSQTELGPDLTYEQYF. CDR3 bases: TGCGCCAGCAGCCAAACCGAACTGGGACCGGACTTGACCTACGAGCAGTACTTC.

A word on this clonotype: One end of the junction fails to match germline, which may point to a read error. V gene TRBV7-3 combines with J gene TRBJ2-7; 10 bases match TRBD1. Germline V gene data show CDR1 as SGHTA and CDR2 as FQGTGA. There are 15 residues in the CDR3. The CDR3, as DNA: TGTGCCGGCAGCCCGACAGGGGGCGCGATGGGCGAGCAGTACTTC. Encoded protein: CAGSPTGGAMGEQYF.

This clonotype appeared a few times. CDR3 region: CSARAGEPGGNSPLHF. The DNA of the CDR3 is TGCAGTGCTAGAGCGGGGGAGCCGGGGGGTAATTCACCCCTCCACTTT. The rearrangement uses TRBV20-1 and TRBJ1-6, with a tentative D call TRBD1 (5 bases). V was pared by 1 base and J by 6 bases, with 16 bases between. The V gene's germline CDR1 is DFQATT and CDR2 SNEGSKA (reference sequence). The CDR3 loop spans 16 amino acids.

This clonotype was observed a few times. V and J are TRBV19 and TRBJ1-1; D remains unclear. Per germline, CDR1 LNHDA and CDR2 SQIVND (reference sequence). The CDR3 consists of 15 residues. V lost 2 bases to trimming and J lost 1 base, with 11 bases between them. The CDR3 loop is CASSISRAQNTEAFF. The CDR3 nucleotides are TGTGCCAGTAGTATATCCCGGGCCCAGAACACTGAAGCTTTCTTT.

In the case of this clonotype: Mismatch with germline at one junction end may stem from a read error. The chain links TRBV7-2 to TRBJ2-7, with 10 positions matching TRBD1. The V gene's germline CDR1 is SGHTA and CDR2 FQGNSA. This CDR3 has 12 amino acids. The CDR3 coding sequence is TGTGCCAGCAGCTTAGCGGACAGGGGGTTGAGCTTC. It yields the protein CASSLADRGLSF.

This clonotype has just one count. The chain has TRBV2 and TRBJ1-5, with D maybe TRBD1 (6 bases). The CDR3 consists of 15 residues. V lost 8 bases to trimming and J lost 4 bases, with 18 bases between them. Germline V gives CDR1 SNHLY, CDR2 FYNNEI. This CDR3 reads CASSYRQVGNQPQHF. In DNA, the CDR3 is TGTGCCAGCTCATATAGACAGGTTGGGAATCAGCCCCAGCATTTT.